This TCR beta chain was obtained from a study of cytomegalovirus exposure and HLA in healthy donors. PCR employed 60 Vbeta and 13 Jbeta primers. Data came from immunoSEQ multiplex PCR; TCRdb stores just in-frame clones and leaves some out. Of some 110,000 clones in the sample, roughly 68% were seen once. Study findings and constraints: The dataset shows that most TCR sequences were rare, while some public TCRs occurred in many donors.

Concerning this clone itself: What it recognizes is unknown. Within the sample, other DNA sequences also encode this same CDR3.

The CDR3 is 14 residues long. The V and J ends lost 2 bases and 2 bases, in that order; junction bases with no gene match: 2. Germline CDR1 reads KGHSH; CDR2 reads LQKENI. The source is a woman aged 50 to 60 in good health and CMV-seropositive. The specimen sequenced was PBMCs. The V and J genes are TRBV18 and TRBJ2-7; TRBD1 aligns across 8 bases. The CDR3 DNA is TGTGCCAGCTCACCAGGACAGGGCGCCTACGAGCAGTACTTC. This sequence encodes CASSPGQGAYEQYF.